These 3 T cell receptor beta chains were sequenced from one sample in a study of blood T cell repertoires in COVID-19. TCRdb keeps only in-frame clones here, not all; method: immunoSEQ multiplex PCR. The table records 200,000 or so clones, around 90% of them present only once. Sequencing used PBMCs or T cells enriched from blood (not recorded which). These receptors were taken from a man aged 30-40 years who had recovered from COVID-19.

V is TRBV5-1 and J is TRBJ2-7, with 10 nucleotides matching TRBD2. This CDR3 has 15 residues. Germline lookup yields CDR1 SGHRS and CDR2 YFSETQ. Trimming at V came to 3 bases and at J to 2 bases, leaving 5 bases not matched to a gene. CDR3 nucleotide sequence: TGCGCCAGCAGCTACACTAGCGGGGCTACCTACGAGCAGTACTTC. Translation gives CASSYTSGATYEQYF.

The CDR3 here is CASSRSGGNTGELFF. CDR3 DNA: TGTGCCAGCAGCCGATCAGGGGGCAACACCGGGGAGCTGTTTTTT. V is TRBV5-5 and J is TRBJ2-2; 8 nucleotides agree with TRBD1. V was clipped by 4 bases and J by 2 bases; unmatched bases: 4. CDR1 SGHKS and CDR2 YYEKEE come from the germline V gene (reference sequence). The CDR3 sequence is 15 residues long.

J is TRBJ1-5 and V is TRBV7-9, with 9 bases identical to TRBD1. There are 14 residues in the CDR3. Germline V gives CDR1 SEHNR, CDR2 FQNEAQ (reference sequence). J was trimmed by 6 bases and V by 5 bases; bases with no gene match: 5. DNA for the CDR3: TGTGCCAGCAGCACAGGGGGCGTTATTCAGCCCCAGCATTTT. Encoded protein: CASSTGGVIQPQHF. The entire variable domain, with the rest obtained from reference TRBV7-9 and TRBJ1-5, is as follows: DTGVSQNPRHKITKRGQNVTFRCDPISEHNRLYWYRQTLGQGPEFLTYFQNEAQLEKSRLLSDRFSAERPKGSFSTLEIQRTEQGDSAMYLCASSTGGVIQPQHFGDGTRLSIL.